This T cell receptor beta chain was documented in a study of blood T cell repertoires in COVID-19. Overall study: COVID-19 samples collected from the United States, Italy and Spain covered acute and convalescent phases. Sample material is recorded as cDNA or gDNA derived from T cells, B-cell-depleted T cells, or PBMCs.

From germline, CDR1 is SGHTA and CDR2 FQGNSA. The ends were cut back, 5 bases at V and 4 bases at J, with 17 bases in the middle. This CDR3 has 15 amino acids. Original analysis: By means of reference gene primer amplification, nucleated cell counts were estimated. Produced via immunoSEQ multiplex PCR; TCRdb's table is partial and in-frame only. The V and J calls and clone size are taken from that table; D and trimming were inferred from the DNA. The data contain 260,000 or so clones, about 83% of them singletons. The receptor comes from a man older than 75 with acute or convalescent COVID-19. The gene calls are TRBV7-2 and TRBJ2-5, with D possibly matching TRBD1 (6 bases). The sample comprised peripheral blood. The CDR3 nucleotides read TGTGCCAGCAGCAACCGATACAGGGACGCAGAGACCCAGTACTTC. Translation gives CASSNRYRDAETQYF.